This TCR beta chain was identified in a study of technical replicates of blood from a handful of donors. The repertoire was sequenced with immunoSEQ multiplex PCR; TCRdb's copy has only in-frame clones and lacks some. The sample lists about 80,000 clones, roughly 94% occurring once. Material for sequencing was T cells isolated from PBMCs. The sequence was obtained from a human donor in good health.

As DNA, the CDR3 is TGTGCCAGTAGTTTGGGACAGGGTTTGAGCCAGCCCCAGCATTTT. It specifies CASSLGQGLSQPQHF. The rearrangement links TRBV19 to TRBJ1-5; 9 positions match TRBD1. Germline V gene sequence: CDR1 LNHDA, CDR2 SQIVND (reference sequence). The CDR3 has 15 residues. After removal of 5 bases from V and 7 bases from J, the junction contained 9 bases not matched to a gene.